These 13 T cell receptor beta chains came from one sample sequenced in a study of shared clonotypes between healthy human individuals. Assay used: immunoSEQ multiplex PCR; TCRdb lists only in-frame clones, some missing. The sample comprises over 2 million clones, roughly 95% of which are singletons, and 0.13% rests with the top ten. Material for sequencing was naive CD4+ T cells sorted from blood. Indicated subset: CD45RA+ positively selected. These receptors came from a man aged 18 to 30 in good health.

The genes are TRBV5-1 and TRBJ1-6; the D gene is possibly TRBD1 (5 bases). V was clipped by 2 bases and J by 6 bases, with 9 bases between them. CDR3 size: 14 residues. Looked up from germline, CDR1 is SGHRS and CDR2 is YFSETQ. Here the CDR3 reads CASSFDSFNSPLHF. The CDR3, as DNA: TGCGCCAGCAGCTTCGACAGTTTTAATTCACCCCTCCACTTT.

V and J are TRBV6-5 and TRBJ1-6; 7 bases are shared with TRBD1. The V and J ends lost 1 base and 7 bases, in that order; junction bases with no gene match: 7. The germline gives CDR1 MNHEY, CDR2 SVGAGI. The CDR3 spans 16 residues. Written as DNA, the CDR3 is TGTGCCAGCAGTTACTTGGCGGGACAGACCAATTCACCCCTCCACTTT. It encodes CASSYLAGQTNSPLHF.

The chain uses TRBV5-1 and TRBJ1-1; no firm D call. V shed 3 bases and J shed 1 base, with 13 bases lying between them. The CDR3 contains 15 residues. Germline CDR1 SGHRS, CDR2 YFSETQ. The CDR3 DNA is TGCGCCAGCAGCTCCCTACCAGGCAGGAACACTGAAGCTTTCTTT. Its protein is CASSSLPGRNTEAFF. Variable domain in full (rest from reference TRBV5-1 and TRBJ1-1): KAGVTQTPRYLIKTRGQQVTLSCSPISGHRSVSWYQQTPGQGLQFLFEYFSETQRNKGNFPGRFSGRQFSNSRSEMNVSTLELGDSALYLCASSSLPGRNTEAFFGQGTRLTVV.

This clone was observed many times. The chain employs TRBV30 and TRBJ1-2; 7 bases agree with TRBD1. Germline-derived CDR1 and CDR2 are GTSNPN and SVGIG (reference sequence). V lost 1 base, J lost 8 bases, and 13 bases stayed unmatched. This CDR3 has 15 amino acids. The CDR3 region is CAWSAGFTGETGYTF. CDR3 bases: TGTGCCTGGAGTGCTGGATTCACAGGGGAGACAGGCTACACCTTC.

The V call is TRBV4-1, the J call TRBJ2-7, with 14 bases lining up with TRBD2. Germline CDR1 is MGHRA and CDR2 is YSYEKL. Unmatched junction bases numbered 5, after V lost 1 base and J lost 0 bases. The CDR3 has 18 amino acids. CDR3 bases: TGCGCCAGCAGCCAAGCCGGACTAGCGGGGGGTAACTCCTACGAGCAGTACTTC. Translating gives CASSQAGLAGGNSYEQYF.

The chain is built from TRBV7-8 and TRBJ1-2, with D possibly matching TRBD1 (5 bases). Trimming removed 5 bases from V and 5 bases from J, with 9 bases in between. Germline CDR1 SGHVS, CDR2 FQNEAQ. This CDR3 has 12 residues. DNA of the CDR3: TGTGCCAGCAGCGGGGACGGTTATGGCTACACCTTC. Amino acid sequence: CASSGDGYGYTF. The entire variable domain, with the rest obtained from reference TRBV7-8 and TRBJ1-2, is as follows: GAGVSQSPRYKVAKRGQDVALRCDPISGHVSLFWYQQALGQGPEFLTYFQNEAQLDKSGLPSDRFFAERPEGSVSTLKIQRTQQEDSAVYLCASSGDGYGYTFGSGTRLTVV.

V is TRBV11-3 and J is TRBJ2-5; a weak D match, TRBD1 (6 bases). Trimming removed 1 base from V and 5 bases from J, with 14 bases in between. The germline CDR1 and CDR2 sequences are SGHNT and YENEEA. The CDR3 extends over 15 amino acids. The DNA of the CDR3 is TGTGCCAGCAGCTTAGGGGGCACAGGGTCTGAGACCCAGTACTTC. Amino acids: CASSLGGTGSETQYF.

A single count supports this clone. The CDR3, as DNA: TGTGCCAGCACATCCCGGACAGCCCTTCTCTCACCCCTCCACTTT. Its protein is CASTSRTALLSPLHF. The V and J genes are TRBV6-5 and TRBJ1-6; possibly TRBD1 for D (6 bases). The CDR3 runs 15 residues. Germline V gene sequence: CDR1 MNHEY, CDR2 SVGAGI. Trimming removed 7 bases from V and 10 bases from J, with 20 bases in between.

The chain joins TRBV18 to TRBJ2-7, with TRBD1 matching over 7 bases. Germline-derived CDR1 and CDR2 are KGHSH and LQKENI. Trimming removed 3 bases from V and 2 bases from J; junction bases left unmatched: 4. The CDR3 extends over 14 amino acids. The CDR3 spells CASSPQGVTYEQYF. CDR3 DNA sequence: TGTGCCAGCTCACCCCAGGGGGTGACCTACGAGCAGTACTTC.

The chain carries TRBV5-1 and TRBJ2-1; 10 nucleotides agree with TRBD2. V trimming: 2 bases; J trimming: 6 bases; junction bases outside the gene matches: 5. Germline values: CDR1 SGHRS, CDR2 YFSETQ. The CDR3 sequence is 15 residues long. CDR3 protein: CASSLGTSVSNEQFF. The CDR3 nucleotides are TGCGCCAGCAGCTTAGGGACTAGCGTATCCAATGAGCAGTTCTTC.

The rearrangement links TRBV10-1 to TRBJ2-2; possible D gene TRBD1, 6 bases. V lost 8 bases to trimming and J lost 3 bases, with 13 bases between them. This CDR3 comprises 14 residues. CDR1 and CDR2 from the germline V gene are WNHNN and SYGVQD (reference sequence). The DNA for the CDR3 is TGCGCCAGCCAGCGGAACAGGGACACCGGGGAGCTGTTTTTT. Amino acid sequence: CASQRNRDTGELFF.

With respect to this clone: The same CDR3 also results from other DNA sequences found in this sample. The CDR3 bases are TGTGCCAGCAGCTTAGTAGCAGGGGGTGGCACTGAAGCTTTCTTT. It is translated as CASSLVAGGGTEAFF. This chain links TRBV7-2 with TRBJ1-1; the match to TRBD1 covers 7 bases. The germline gives CDR1 SGHTA, CDR2 FQGNSA. The CDR3 sequence is 15 residues long. V dropped 1 base and J dropped 4; count of bases not matched to a gene: 6.

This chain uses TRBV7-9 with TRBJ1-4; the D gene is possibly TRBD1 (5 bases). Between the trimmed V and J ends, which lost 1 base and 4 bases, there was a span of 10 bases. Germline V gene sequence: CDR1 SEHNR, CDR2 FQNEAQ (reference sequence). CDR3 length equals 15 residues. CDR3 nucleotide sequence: TGTGCCAGCAGCTTAGACGTTGGGGGTAATGAAAAACTGTTTTTT. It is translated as CASSLDVGGNEKLFF.